This TCR beta chain appears in the sequencing data of a study of blood T cell repertoires in COVID-19. Repertoires were generated with immunoSEQ multiplex PCR, while TCRdb's copy carries only in-frame clones and drops some. The data contain 65,000 to 85,000 clones, 80% to 90% of them seen just once; the ten biggest clones take up 2% to 2.5%. V lost 6 bases and J lost 1; bases outside the gene matches: 4. This CDR3 comprises 14 residues. The germline gives CDR1 MNHEY, CDR2 SMNVEV (reference sequence). This chain connects TRBV27 to TRBJ1-1; 8 positions match TRBD1. The sample consisted of peripheral blood. This clonotype was sampled from a human donor in a cohort sampled during active COVID-19. The CDR3 loop reads CASSQTGANTEAFF. CDR3 DNA: TGTGCCAGCAGCCAGACAGGGGCGAACACTGAAGCTTTCTTT.